What follows are 10 T cell receptor beta chains derived from one specimen sequenced in a study of T-cell reconstitution after alpha-beta-depleted transplantation in children (TCRdb year 2016). What this sample's treatment or condition label stands for: allogeneic hematopoietic cell transplantation with graft depleted of TCRalphabeta T cells and CD19 B cells. Libraries were prepared through PCR. The instrument given in TCRdb is Illumina HiSeq 2500. Molecular barcoding was employed in the preparation of TCR libraries, with unique molecular identifiers being used to normalize TCRbeta repertoire quantification. Clones were called with MiXCR by TCRdb after fastp trimmed the public reads at Q25, and only in-frame beta chains were retained. Entries that share a CDR3 protein sequence are merged under the most common genes and DNA. For this sample there are fewer than 750,000 distinct CDR3 sequences; over 25% appear just once. The leading ten clones occupy approximately 33% of the sample.

The starting material was PBMCs, obtained before TCRalphabeta/CD19-depleted stem cell transplant. The receptors were gathered from a boy under two years old with Wiskott-Aldrich syndrome, due to receive a stem cell transplant.

This clonotype appeared a few times. V and J are TRBV7-9 and TRBJ2-2; 14 bases line up with TRBD2. The CDR3 consists of 16 residues. V lost 4 bases to trimming and J lost 7 bases; unmatched junction nucleotides: 5. CDR1 and CDR2 (germline): SEHNR, FQNEAQ (reference sequence). CDR3 in DNA: TGTGCCAGCAGCTCGGGACTAGCGGGAGCGGTCGGGGAGCTGTTTTTT. Encoded protein: CASSSGLAGAVGELFF.

The sample holds a few counts of this clonotype. V and J are TRBV20-1 and TRBJ2-2, with 10 bases aligning to TRBD2. This CDR3 comprises 17 residues. The germline V gene has CDR1 DFQATT and CDR2 SNEGSKA (reference sequence). V lost 0 bases, J lost 4 bases, and 8 bases stayed unmatched. DNA of the CDR3: TGCAGTGCTAGAGATAGGCTAGCGGGAGAGGTCACCGGGGAGCTGTTTTTT. Translation gives CSARDRLAGEVTGELFF.

The table lists this clonotype with a few counts. This chain joins TRBV7-8 and TRBJ1-2; 9 bases match TRBD1. Per germline, CDR1 SGHVS and CDR2 FQNEAQ. V lost 3 bases and J lost 8; bases outside the gene matches: 13. This CDR3 has 16 amino acids. Here the CDR3 DNA reads TGTGCCAGCAGCTTGACAGGGGGTAACGCGGTGGGCGGCTACACCTTC. Residues: CASSLTGGNAVGGYTF. The variable domain in full, completed from reference TRBV7-8 and TRBJ1-2, reads GAGVSQSPRYKVAKRGQDVALRCDPISGHVSLFWYQQALGQGPEFLTYFQNEAQLDKSGLPSDRFFAERPEGSVSTLKIQRTQQEDSAVYLCASSLTGGNAVGGYTFGSGTRLTVV.

This chain connects TRBV7-9 to TRBJ2-1; D uncertain. CDR1 and CDR2 (germline): SEHNR, FQNEAQ (reference sequence). CDR3 length equals 16 residues. Between the trimmed V and J ends, which lost 4 bases and 6 bases, there was a span of 19 bases. Written as DNA, the CDR3 is TGTGCCAGCAGCTCCTGGACCGCTTCCTCCGCCAATGAGCAGTTCTTC. Residues: CASSSWTASSANEQFF.

The J gene is TRBJ1-3, the V gene TRBV20-1; 10 bases match TRBD1. The CDR3 sequence is 17 residues long. CDR1 DFQATT and CDR2 SNEGSKA come from the germline V gene (reference sequence). V lost 0 bases, J lost 0 bases, and 5 bases stayed unmatched. The CDR3 region has the DNA TGCAGTGCTAGAGAGACTGGACAGGGGGGCTCTGGAAACACCATATATTTT. Translated, it gives CSARETGQGGSGNTIYF.

The table lists this clonotype with a few counts. The chain joins TRBV18 to TRBJ2-7; tentative D call: TRBD2 (5 bases). CDR1 is KGHSH and CDR2 is LQKENI in the germline V gene. The V end lost 3 bases, the J end lost 3 bases, and 6 bases lay between the germline ends. CDR3 length equals 12 residues. CDR3 in DNA: TGTGCCAGCTCACCGGAGGTCTACGAGCAGTACTTC. This encodes CASSPEVYEQYF.

This clonotype was seen more than once but under ten times. The gene calls are TRBV20-1 and TRBJ1-4; D ambiguous. This CDR3 spans 12 amino acids. Germline V gene data show CDR1 as DFQATT and CDR2 as SNEGSKA (reference sequence). With 0 bases removed from V and 8 bases from J, the gap between germline ends came to 7 bases. CDR3 residues: CSARDQGEKLFF. The CDR3 bases are TGCAGTGCTAGAGATCAAGGGGAAAAACTGTTTTTT.

V and J are TRBV29-1 and TRBJ1-1; 9 bases align to TRBD1. Trimming took 7 bases from V and 0 from J; bases not matched to a gene: 6. This CDR3 region has 14 residues. Germline CDR1 and CDR2: SQVTM and ANQGSEA. CDR3 coding DNA: TGCAGCGCATATACAGGGGGCCTGAACACTGAAGCTTTCTTT. Amino acid sequence: CSAYTGGLNTEAFF.

This clonotype was counted between two and nine times. The CDR3 region is CASSSDSGRGKTQYF. CDR3 in DNA: TGTGCCAGCAGTTCAGACTCCGGGAGGGGAAAGACCCAGTACTTC. V is TRBV12-3 or TRBV12-4 and J is TRBJ2-5, with TRBD2 identical over 8 bases. V was pared by 4 bases and J by 6 bases, with 10 bases of the junction left unmatched. This CDR3 spans 15 amino acids.

This clonotype was detected only a few times. The chain has TRBV7-2 and TRBJ2-2; 10 bases align to TRBD2. This CDR3 region has 17 residues. Trimming cost V 2 bases and J 5 bases; bases outside gene matches: 8. CDR1 is SGHTA, CDR2 FQGNSA, per germline. The CDR3 region is CASSLSLAGVGTGELFF. The DNA of the CDR3 is TGTGCCAGCAGCTTAAGCCTAGCGGGAGTAGGAACCGGGGAGCTGTTTTTT.